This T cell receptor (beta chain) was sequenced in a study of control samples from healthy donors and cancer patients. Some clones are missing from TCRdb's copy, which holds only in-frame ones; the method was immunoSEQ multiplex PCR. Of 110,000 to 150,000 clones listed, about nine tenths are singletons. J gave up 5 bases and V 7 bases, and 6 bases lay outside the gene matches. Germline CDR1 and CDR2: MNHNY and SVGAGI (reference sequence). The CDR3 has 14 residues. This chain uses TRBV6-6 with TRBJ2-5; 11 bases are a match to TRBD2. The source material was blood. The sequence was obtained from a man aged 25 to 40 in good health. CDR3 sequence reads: CASNSGRATETQYF. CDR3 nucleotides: TGTGCCAGCAATAGCGGGAGGGCCACGGAGACCCAGTACTTC.